This TCR beta chain was observed in a study of shared clonotypes between healthy human individuals. TCRdb's table, derived via immunoSEQ multiplex PCR, lists solely in-frame clones and lacks some. The table lists hundreds of thousands of clones, roughly 98% of them singletons. Study-wide findings and caveats: Represented genetic and exposure-history diversity was restricted by having few donors. Large depth notwithstanding, sorted-subset sequencing proved incomplete by rarefaction.

In the naive CD8 group, cells lacked CD45RO and were positively selected for CCR7, so terminally differentiated effector memory CD45RA+ cells were left out. CDR1 and CDR2 from the germline V gene are MNHEY and SMNVEV (reference sequence). V was cut by 6 bases and J by 2 bases, with 8 bases left in between. The CDR3 is 13 residues long. Comments on this clone: Antigen unknown.

The source of this sequence is a man aged 25 to 40 in good health. Sequencing input: naive CD8+ T cells sorted from blood. The chain joins TRBV27 to TRBJ2-1; D uncertain. This CDR3 is CASRRRTYNEQFF. The CDR3 nucleotides read TGTGCCAGCAGGCGGCGCACCTACAATGAGCAGTTCTTC.